This TCR beta chain came from a study of cytomegalovirus exposure and HLA in healthy donors. Study-level points and caveats: The productive fraction for most TCR beta V segments was about 87% or about 30% in an earlier analysis. Apparent HLA restriction characterized most CMV-associated TCR beta chains in a later analysis.

A note on this clone: Its antigen is undetermined.

Primers included in the PCR were 60 Vbeta and 13 Jbeta primers. Only in-frame clones appear in the TCRdb table, and some are missing; sequencing was by immunoSEQ multiplex PCR. The table includes more than 95,000 clones, 60% to 85% detected once. The V gene end was trimmed by 6 bases and the J gene end by 7 bases; junction bases not matched to a gene: 8. Germline values: CDR1 SGHAT, CDR2 FQNNGV. This CDR3 is 14 amino acids long. This clonotype was obtained from a man aged 50 to 60 in good health and CMV-seronegative. The chain couples TRBV11-2 to TRBJ2-1, with 8 bases fitting TRBD2. The sequenced sample consisted of PBMCs. CDR3 sequence (DNA): TGTGCCAGCAGGGAAACGGGGGGGGTGAATGAGCAGTTCTTC. It specifies CASRETGGVNEQFF. The entire variable domain, with the rest obtained from reference TRBV11-2 and TRBJ2-1, is as follows: EAGVAQSPRYKIIEKRQSVAFWCNPISGHATLYWYQQILGQGPKLLIQFQNNGVVDDSQLPKDRFSAERLKGVDSTLKIQPAKLEDSAVYLCASRETGGVNEQFFGPGTRLTVL.